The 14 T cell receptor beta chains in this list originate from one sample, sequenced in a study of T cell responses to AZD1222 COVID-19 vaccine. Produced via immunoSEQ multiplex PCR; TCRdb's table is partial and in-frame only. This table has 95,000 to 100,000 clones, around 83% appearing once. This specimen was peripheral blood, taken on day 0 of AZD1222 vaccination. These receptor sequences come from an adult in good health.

CDR3 DNA sequence: TGTGCCAGCAGCTCTCACGCGGGGGTAAACTACAATGAGCAGTTCTTC. Its translation is CASSSHAGVNYNEQFF. The chain combines TRBV5-4 with TRBJ2-1, with 7 bases that match TRBD2. V was pared by 3 bases and J by 3 bases, with 9 bases of the junction left unmatched. The length of the CDR3 is 16 residues. Germline-derived CDR1 and CDR2 are SGHNT and YYREEE (reference sequence).

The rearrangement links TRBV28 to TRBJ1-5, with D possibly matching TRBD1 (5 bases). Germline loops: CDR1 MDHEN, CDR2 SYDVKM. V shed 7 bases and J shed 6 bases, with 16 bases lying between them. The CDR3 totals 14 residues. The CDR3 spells CASTLSRRGQPQHF. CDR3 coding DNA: TGTGCCAGCACCCTATCGAGAAGGGGTCAGCCCCAGCATTTT.

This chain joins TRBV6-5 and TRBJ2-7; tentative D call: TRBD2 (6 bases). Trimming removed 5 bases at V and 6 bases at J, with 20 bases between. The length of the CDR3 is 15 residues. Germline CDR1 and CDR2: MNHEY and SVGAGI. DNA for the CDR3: TGTGCCAGCAGTCAGGGACTTGCGGACCCCTTCGAGCAGTACTTC. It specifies CASSQGLADPFEQYF.

This chain's CDR3 is CASSLALLRIETQYF. The CDR3 nucleotides read TGTGCCAGCAGCTTAGCGCTTTTGCGGATAGAGACCCAGTACTTC. This chain joins TRBV7-2 and TRBJ2-5; no firm D call. V lost 0 bases to trimming and J lost 4 bases, with 12 bases between them. This CDR3 has 15 residues. Germline V gene data show CDR1 as SGHTA and CDR2 as FQGNSA.

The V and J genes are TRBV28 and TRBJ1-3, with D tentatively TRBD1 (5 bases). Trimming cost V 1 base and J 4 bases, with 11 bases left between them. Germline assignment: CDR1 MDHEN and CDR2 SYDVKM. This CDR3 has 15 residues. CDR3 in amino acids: CASSLSATAGNTIYF. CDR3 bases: TGTGCCAGCAGTTTATCCGCGACAGCGGGAAACACCATATATTTT.

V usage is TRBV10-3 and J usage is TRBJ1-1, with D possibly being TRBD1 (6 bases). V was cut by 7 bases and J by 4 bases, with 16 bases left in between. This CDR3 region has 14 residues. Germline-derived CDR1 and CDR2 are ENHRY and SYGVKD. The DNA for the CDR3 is TGTGCCATCAACGGTGGGGGGCCGGTCACTGAAGCTTTCTTT. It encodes CAINGGGPVTEAFF.

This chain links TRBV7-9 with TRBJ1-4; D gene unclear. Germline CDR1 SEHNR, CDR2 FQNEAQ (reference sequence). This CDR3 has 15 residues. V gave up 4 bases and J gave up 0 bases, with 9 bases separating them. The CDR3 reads CASSYGFTTNEKLFF. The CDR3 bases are TGTGCCAGCAGCTACGGGTTCACAACTAATGAAAAACTGTTTTTT.

CDR3 residues: CASRGTGAGYTF. The CDR3 DNA reads TGTGCCAGCAGGGGGACAGGAGCTGGCTACACCTTC. This sequence joins TRBV2 and TRBJ1-2; 8 positions match TRBD1. V dropped 6 bases and J dropped 7; count of bases not matched to a gene: 4. The CDR3 sequence is 12 residues long. From germline, CDR1 is SNHLY and CDR2 FYNNEI.

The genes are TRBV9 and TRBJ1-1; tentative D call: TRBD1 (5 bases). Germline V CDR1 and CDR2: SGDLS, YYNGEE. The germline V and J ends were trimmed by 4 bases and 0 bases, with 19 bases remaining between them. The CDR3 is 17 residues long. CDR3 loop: CASSRGLLKHMNTEAFF. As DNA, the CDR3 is TGTGCCAGCAGCAGGGGCCTATTGAAGCACATGAACACTGAAGCTTTCTTT.

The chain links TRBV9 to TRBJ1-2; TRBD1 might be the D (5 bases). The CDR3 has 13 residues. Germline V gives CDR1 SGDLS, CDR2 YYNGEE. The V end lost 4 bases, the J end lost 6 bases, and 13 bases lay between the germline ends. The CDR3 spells CASSKTVRDGYTF. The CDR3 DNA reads TGTGCCAGCAGCAAGACAGTCCGCGATGGCTACACCTTC.

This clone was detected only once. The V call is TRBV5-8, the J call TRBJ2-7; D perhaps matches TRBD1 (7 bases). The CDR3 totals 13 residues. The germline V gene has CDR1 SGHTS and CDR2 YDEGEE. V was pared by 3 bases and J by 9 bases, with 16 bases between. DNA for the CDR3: TGTGCCAGCAGCTGGACTACAGGGGCGTCGCAGTACTTC. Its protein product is CASSWTTGASQYF. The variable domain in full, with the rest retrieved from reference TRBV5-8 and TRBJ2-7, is EAGVTQSPTHLIKTRGQQATLRCSPISGHTSVYWYQQALGLGLQFLLWYDEGEERNRGNFPPRFSGRQFPNYSSELNVNALELEDSALYLCASSWTTGASQYFGPGTRLTVT.

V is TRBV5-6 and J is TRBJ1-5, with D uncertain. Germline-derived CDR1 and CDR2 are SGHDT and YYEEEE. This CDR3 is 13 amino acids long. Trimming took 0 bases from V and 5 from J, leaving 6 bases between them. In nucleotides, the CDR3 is TGTGCCAGCAGCTTGGGACTTGATCAGCCCCAGCATTTT. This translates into CASSLGLDQPQHF.

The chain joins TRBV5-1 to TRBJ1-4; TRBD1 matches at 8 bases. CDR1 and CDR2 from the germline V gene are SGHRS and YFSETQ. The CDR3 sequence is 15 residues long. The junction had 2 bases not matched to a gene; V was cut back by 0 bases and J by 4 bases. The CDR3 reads CASSLATGDNEKLFF. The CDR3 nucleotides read TGCGCCAGCAGCTTGGCGACAGGGGATAATGAAAAACTGTTTTTT.

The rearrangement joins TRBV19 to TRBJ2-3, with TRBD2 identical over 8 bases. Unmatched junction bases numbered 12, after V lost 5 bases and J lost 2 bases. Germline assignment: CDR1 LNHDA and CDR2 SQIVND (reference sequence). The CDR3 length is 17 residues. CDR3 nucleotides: TGTGCCAGTAGTCAAGCTCGAGCGGGAGCTGTCACAGATACGCAGTATTTT. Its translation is CASSQARAGAVTDTQYF.